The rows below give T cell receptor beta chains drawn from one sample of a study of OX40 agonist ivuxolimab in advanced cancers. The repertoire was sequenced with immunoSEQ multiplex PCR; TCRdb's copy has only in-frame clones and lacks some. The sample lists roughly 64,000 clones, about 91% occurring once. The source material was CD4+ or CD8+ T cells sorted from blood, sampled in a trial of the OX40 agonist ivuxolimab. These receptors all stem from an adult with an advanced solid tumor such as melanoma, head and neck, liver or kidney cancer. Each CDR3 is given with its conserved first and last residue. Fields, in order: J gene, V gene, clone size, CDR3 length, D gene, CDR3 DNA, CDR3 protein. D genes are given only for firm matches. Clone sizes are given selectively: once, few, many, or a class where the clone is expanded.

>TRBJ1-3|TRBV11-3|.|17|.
TGTGCCAGCAGCTTAGTGGGCAGCAGCCACTCTGGAAACACCATATATTTT
CASSLVGSSHSGNTIYF
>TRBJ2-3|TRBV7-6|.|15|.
TGTGCCAGCAGCTTTAGCAGGACAACCACAGATACGCAGTATTTT
CASSFSRTTTDTQYF
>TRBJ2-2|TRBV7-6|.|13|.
TGTGCCAGCAGCTTAGTTGTTTCCGGGGAGCTGTTTTTT
CASSLVVSGELFF
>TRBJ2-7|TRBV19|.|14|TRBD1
TGTGCCAGCCGAAGGACAGGGGGCTACTACGAGCAGTACTTC
CASRRTGGYYEQYF
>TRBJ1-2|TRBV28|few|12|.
TGTGCCAGCAGTTTTACAGGGTTTGGCTACACCTTC
CASSFTGFGYTF
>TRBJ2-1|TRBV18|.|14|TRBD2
TGTGCCAGCTCACCTGTGGGACTAGCTTTTGAGCAGTTCTTC
CASSPVGLAFEQFF
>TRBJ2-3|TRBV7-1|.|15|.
TGTGCCAGCAGCCCGACAGAAGCAGGCACAGATACGCAGTATTTT
CASSPTEAGTDTQYF
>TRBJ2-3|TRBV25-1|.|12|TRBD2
TGTGCCAGCGGCGGGAGTTGGGATACGCAGTATTTT
CASGGSWDTQYF
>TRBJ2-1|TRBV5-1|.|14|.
TGCGCCAGCAGCTTGGGGGAGGACTACGATGAGCAGTTCTTC
CASSLGEDYDEQFF
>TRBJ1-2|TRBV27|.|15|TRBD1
TGTGCCAGCAGCTTAAACAGGGGAGGAGGCTATGGCTACACCTTC
CASSLNRGGGYGYTF
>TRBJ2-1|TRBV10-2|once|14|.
TGCGCCAGCAGTGAGCTTAGCTCCTACAATGAGCAGTTCTTC
CASSELSSYNEQFF
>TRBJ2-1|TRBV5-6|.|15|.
TGTGCCAGCAGCTTTGGTGGGCGAACCTACAATGAGCAGTTCTTC
CASSFGGRTYNEQFF
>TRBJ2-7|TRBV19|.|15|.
TGTGCCAGTAGGGGGGCGGGACAAATGCCCTACGAGCAGTACTTC
CASRGAGQMPYEQYF
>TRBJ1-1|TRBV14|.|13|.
TGTGCCAGCAGCCAAGAGAGGAACACTGAAGCTTTCTTT
CASSQERNTEAFF
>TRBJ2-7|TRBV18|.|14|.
TGTGCCAGCTCACCAGTCCGGAGCTCCTACGAGCAGTACTTC
CASSPVRSSYEQYF
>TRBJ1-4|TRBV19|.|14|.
TGTGCCAGCCGCCAAGACATCGGATCTGAAAAACTGTTTTTT
CASRQDIGSEKLFF
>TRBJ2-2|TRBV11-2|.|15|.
TGTGCCAGCAGCTTAGACCACACGAACACCGGGGAGCTGTTTTTT
CASSLDHTNTGELFF
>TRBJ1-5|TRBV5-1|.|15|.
TGCGCCAGCAGCTTGGGACAGAATAGCAATCAGCCCCAGCATTTT
CASSLGQNSNQPQHF
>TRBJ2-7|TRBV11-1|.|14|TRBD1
TGTGCCAGCAGCTTAGCGACAGGGGCCTACGAGCAGTACTTC
CASSLATGAYEQYF
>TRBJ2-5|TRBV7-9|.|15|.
TGTGCCAGCAGCTTAGGCCTAGATATAGTAGAGACCCAGTACTTC
CASSLGLDIVETQYF